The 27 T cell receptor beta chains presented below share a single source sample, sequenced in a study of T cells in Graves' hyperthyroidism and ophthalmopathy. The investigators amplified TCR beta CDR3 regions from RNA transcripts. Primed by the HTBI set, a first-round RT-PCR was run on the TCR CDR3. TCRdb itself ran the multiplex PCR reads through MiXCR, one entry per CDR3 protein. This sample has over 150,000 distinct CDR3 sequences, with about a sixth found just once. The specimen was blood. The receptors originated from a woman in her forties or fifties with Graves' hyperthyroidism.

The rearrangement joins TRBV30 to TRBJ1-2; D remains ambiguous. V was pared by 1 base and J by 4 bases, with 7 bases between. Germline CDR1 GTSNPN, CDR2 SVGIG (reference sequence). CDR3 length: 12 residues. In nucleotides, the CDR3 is TGTGCCTGGAGTGCCTCGTCCTATGGCTACACCTTC. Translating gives CAWSASSYGYTF.

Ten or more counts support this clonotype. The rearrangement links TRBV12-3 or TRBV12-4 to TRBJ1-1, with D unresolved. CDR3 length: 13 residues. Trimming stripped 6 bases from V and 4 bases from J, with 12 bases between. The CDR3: CASSPDRSTEAFF. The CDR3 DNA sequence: TGTGCCAGCAGCCCTGACCGGAGCACTGAAGCTTTCTTT.

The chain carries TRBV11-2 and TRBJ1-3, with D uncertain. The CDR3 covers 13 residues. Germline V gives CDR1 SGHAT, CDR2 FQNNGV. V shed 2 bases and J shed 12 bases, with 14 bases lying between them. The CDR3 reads CASSLKGPGGIYF. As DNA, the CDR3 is TGTGCCAGCAGCTTAAAAGGGCCAGGCGGCATATATTTT.

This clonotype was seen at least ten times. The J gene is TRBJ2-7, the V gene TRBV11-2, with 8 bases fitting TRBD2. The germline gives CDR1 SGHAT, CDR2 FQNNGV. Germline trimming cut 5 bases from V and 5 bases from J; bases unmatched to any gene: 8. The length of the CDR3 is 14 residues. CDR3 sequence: CASSRREGPNEQYF. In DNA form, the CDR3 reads TGTGCCAGCAGCCGACGGGAGGGGCCGAACGAGCAGTACTTC.

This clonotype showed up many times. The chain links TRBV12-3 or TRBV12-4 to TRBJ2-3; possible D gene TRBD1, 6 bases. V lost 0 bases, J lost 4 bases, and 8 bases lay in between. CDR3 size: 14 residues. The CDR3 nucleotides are TGTGCCAGCAGTTTAGCGGGGGCGGCAGATACGCAGTATTTT. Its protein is CASSLAGAADTQYF.

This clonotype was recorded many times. The CDR3, as DNA: TGTGCCAGCGGATTCCCCACAGGGAGATACAATGAGCAGTTCTTC. This translates into CASGFPTGRYNEQFF. This rearrangement joins TRBV7-6 to TRBJ2-1; D possibly corresponds to TRBD1 (6 bases). Trimming took 8 bases from V and 4 from J, leaving 18 bases between them. Germline assignment: CDR1 SGHVS and CDR2 FNYEAQ. CDR3 length: 15 residues.

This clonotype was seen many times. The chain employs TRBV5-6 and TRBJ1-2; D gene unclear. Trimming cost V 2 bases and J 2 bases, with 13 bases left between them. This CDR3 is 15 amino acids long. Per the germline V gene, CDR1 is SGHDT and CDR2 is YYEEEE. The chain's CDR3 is CASSFVAGANYGYTF. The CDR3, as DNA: TGTGCCAGCAGCTTCGTTGCAGGAGCGAACTATGGCTACACCTTC.

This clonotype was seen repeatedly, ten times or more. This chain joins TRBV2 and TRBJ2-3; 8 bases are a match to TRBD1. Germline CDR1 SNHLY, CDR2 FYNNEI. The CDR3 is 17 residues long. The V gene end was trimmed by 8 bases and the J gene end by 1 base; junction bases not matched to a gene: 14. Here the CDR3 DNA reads TGTGCCAGCGAGGGACAGGCGGGCCAGGGAGGCACAGATACGCAGTATTTT. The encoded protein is CASEGQAGQGGTDTQYF.

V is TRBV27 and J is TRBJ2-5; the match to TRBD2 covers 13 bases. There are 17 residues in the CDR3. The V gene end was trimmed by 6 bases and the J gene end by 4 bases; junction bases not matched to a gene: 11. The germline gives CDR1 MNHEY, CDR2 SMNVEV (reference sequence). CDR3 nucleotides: TGTGCCAGCAGCCTACTAGCGGGAGGGCCTCGGTTAGAGACCCAGTACTTC. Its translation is CASSLLAGGPRLETQYF.

The CDR3 DNA is TGTGCCAGCAAGGCAGGGTCGAATGAGCAGTTCTTC. Translating it yields CASKAGSNEQFF. The chain employs TRBV2 and TRBJ2-1, with D perhaps TRBD1 (5 bases). This CDR3 region has 12 residues. Trimming removed 7 bases at V and 7 bases at J, with 11 bases between. Germline CDR1 SNHLY, CDR2 FYNNEI.

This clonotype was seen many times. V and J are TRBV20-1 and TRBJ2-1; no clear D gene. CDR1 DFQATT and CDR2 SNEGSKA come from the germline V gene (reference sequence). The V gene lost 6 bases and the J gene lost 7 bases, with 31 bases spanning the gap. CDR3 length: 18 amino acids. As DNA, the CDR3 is TGCAGTGCCGGCGACCCACACCCGACCGGTCCGTGGGGAAATGAGCAGTTCTTC. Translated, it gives CSAGDPHPTGPWGNEQFF.

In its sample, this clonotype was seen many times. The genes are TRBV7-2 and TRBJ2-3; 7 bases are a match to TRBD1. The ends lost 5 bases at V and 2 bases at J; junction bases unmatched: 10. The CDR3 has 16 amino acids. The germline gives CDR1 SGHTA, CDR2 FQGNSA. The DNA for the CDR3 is TGTGCCAGCAGCCCCGGGACAGCCAGACTCACAGATACGCAGTATTTT. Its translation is CASSPGTARLTDTQYF.

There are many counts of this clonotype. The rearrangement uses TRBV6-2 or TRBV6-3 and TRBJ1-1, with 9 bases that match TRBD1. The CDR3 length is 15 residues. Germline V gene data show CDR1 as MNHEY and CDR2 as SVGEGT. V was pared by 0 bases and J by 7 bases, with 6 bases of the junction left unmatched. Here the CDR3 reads CASSYSGQGRIEAFF. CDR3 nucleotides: TGTGCCAGCAGTTACTCAGGACAGGGGCGAATTGAAGCTTTCTTT.

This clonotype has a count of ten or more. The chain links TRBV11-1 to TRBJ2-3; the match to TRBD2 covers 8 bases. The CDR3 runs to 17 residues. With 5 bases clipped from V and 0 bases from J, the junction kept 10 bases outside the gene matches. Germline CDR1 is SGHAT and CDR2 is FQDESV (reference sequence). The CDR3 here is CASSLPLSGESTDTQYF. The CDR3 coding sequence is TGTGCCAGCAGCCTCCCCCTTAGCGGGGAAAGCACAGATACGCAGTATTTT.

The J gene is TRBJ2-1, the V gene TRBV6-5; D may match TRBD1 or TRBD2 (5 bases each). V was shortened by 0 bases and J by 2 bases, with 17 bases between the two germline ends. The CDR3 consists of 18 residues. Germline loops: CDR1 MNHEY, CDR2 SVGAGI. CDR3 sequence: CASSYSGFRDGAYNEQFF. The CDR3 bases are TGTGCCAGCAGTTACTCGGGCTTCAGGGACGGCGCCTACAATGAGCAGTTCTTC.

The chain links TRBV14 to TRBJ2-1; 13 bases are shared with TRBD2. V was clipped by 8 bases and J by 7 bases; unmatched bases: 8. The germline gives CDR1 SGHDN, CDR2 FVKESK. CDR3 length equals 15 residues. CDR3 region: CASRTSGRVKNEQFF. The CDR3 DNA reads TGTGCCAGCCGGACTAGCGGGAGAGTGAAGAATGAGCAGTTCTTC.

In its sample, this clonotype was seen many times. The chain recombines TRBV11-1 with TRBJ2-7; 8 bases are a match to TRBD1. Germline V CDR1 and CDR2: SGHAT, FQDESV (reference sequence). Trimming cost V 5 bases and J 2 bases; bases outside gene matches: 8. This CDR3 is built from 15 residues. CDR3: CASSLPGQATYEQYF. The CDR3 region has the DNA TGTGCCAGCAGCCTTCCGGGACAGGCGACCTACGAGCAGTACTTC.

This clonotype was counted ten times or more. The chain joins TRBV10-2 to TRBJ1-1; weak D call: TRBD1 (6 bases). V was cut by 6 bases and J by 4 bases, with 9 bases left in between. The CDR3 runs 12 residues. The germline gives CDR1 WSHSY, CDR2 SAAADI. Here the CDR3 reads CASRQGSTEAFF. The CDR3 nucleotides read TGCGCCAGCAGGCAGGGGAGCACTGAAGCTTTCTTT.

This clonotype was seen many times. The DNA of the CDR3 is TGTGCCTGGAGTGTGCAGGGCGACACGGGAGCTTTCTTT. Protein: CAWSVQGDTGAFF. This chain uses TRBV30 with TRBJ1-1; weak D call: TRBD1 (5 bases). Trimming shortened V by 0 bases and J by 10 bases, and 15 bases separated the two germline ends. This CDR3 is 13 amino acids long. The germline V gene has CDR1 GTSNPN and CDR2 SVGIG (reference sequence).

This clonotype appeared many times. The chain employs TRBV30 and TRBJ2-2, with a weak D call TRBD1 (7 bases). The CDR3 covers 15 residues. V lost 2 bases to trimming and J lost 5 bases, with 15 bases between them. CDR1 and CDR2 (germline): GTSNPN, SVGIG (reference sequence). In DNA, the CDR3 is TGTGCCTGGAGTCAGGGGGGAGCCGGGACCGGGGAGCTGTTTTTT. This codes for CAWSQGGAGTGELFF.

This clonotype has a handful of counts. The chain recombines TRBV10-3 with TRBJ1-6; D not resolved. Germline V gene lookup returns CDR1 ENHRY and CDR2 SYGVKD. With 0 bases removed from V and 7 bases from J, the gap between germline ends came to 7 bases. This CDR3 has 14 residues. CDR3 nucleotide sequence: TGTGCCATCAGTGAGTCTAACCTCAATTCACCCCTCCACTTT. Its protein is CAISESNLNSPLHF.

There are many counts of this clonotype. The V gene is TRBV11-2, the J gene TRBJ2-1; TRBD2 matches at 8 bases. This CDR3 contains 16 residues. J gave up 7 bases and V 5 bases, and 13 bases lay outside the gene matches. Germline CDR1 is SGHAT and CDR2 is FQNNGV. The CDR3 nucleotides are TGTGCCAGCAGCCACTATAGCGGGAAATACGGAAATGAGCAGTTCTTC. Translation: CASSHYSGKYGNEQFF.

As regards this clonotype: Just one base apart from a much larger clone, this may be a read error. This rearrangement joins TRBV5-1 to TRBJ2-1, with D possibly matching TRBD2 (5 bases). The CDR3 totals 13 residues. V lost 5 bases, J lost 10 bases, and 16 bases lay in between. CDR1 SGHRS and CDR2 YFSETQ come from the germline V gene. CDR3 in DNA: TGCGCCAGCAGGGGAGCGGCTTTGAACGAGCAGTTCTTC. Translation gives CASRGAALNEQFF.

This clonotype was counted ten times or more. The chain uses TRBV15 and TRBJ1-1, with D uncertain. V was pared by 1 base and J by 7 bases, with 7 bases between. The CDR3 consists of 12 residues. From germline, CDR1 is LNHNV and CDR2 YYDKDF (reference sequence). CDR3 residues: CATSRATYEAFF. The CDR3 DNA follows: TGTGCCACCAGCAGAGCCACTTATGAAGCTTTCTTT.

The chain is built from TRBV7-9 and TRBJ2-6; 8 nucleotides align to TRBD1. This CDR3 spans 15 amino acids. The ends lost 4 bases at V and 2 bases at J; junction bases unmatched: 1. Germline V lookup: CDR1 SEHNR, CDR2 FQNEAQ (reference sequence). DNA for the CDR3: TGTGCCAGCAGCTGGACAGGGACTGGGGCCAACGTCCTGACTTTC. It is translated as CASSWTGTGANVLTF.

CDR3 sequence (DNA): TGTGCCAGCAGCTTAAACCGGCACAACACTGAAGCTTTCTTT. Translated, it gives CASSLNRHNTEAFF. This chain joins TRBV7-3 and TRBJ1-1; D is unclear. The CDR3 covers 14 residues. V was trimmed by 1 base and J by 2 bases, leaving 8 bases between them. Germline CDR1 reads SGHTA; CDR2 reads FQGTGA.

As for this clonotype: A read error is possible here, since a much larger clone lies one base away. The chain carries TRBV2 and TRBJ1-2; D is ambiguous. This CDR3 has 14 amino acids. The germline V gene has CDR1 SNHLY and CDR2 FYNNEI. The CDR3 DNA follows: TGTACCAGCAGTGAATCCCCTAGTGCACTGGGCTACACCTTC. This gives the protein CTSSESPSALGYTF.